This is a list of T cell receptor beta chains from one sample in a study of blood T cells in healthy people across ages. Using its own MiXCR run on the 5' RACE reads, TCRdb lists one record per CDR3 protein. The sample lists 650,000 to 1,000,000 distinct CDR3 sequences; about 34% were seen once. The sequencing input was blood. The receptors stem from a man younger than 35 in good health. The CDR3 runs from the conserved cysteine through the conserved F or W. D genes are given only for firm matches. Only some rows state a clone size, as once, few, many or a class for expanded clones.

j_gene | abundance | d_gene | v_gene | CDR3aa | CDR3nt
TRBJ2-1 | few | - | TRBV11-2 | CASSFEGGGYNEQFF | TGTGCCAGCAGCTTTGAGGGGGGGGGTTACAATGAGCAGTTCTTC
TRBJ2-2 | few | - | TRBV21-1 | CASSNLAESANTGELFF | TGTGCCAGCAGCAACCTTGCGGAATCTGCGAACACCGGGGAGCTGTTTTTT
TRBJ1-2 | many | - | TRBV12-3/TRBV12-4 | CASSSGPYGYTF | TGTGCCAGCAGCTCCGGACCTTATGGCTACACCTTC
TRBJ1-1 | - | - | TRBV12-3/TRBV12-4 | CASSPGGGNTAFF | TGTGCCAGCAGTCCCGGAGGGGGGAACACAGCTTTCTTT
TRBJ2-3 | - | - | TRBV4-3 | CASSQVDILASTDTQYF | TGCGCCAGCAGCCAAGTGGACATACTGGCTAGCACAGATACGCAGTATTTT
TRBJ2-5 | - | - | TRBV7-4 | CASSLTLPLGQIQETQYF | TGTGCCAGCAGCTTAACCCTACCCTTAGGACAGATACAAGAGACCCAGTACTTC
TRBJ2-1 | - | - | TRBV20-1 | CSAPPGASGATSYNEQFF | TGCAGTGCTCCCCCGGGGGCGAGCGGGGCTACATCCTACAATGAGCAGTTCTTC
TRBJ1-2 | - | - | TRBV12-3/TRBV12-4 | CASSPPERRYYGYTF | TGTGCCAGCAGTCCCCCCGAGCGCAGATACTATGGCTACACCTTC
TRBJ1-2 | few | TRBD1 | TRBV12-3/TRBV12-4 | CASSRTIQGLTF | TGTGCCAGCAGCCGTACAATACAGGGGCTCACCTTC
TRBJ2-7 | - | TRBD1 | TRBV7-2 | CASSLAFRDRVGNEQYF | TGTGCCAGCAGCTTAGCCTTCCGGGACAGGGTTGGGAATGAGCAGTACTTC
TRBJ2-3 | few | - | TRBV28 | CASSASPDSPFDTQYF | TGTGCCAGCAGCGCATCCCCGGACTCACCGTTCGATACGCAGTATTTT
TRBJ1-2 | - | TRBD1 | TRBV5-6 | CASSSTKGAKWYGYTF | TGTGCCAGCAGCTCAACGAAGGGGGCAAAGTGGTATGGCTACACCTTC
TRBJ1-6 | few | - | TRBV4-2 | CASSQQTTGTGNSPLHF | TGTGCCAGCAGCCAGCAAACTACCGGGACGGGCAATTCACCCCTCCACTTT
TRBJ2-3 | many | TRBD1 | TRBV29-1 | CSVRSGTATDTQYF | TGCAGCGTTCGCTCTGGGACAGCCACAGATACGCAGTATTTT
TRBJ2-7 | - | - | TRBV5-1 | CASRAQYEQYF | TGCGCCAGCAGGGCCCAATACGAGCAGTACTTC
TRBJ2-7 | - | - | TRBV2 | CASSVSYNEQYF | TGTGCCAGCAGTGTAAGCTACAATGAGCAGTACTTC
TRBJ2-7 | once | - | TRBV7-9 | CASSPLRVYEQYF | TGTGCCAGCAGCCCCCTGCGGGTCTACGAGCAGTACTTC
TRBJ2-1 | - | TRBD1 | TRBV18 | CASSPTGTERREQFF | TGTGCCAGCTCACCTACTGGGACAGAGCGGCGTGAGCAGTTCTTC
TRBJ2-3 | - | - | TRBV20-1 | CSANLGNTDTQYF | TGCAGTGCTAACTTAGGGAACACAGATACGCAGTATTTT
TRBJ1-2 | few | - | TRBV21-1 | CASSIRGNYGYTF | TGTGCCAGCAGCATCCGAGGGAACTATGGCTACACCTTC
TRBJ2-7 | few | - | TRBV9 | CASSLMPQEEQYF | TGTGCCAGCAGCCTAATGCCCCAGGAAGAGCAGTACTTC
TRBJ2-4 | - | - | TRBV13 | CASSLGWERNIQYF | TGTGCCAGCAGCTTGGGTTGGGAAAGAAACATTCAGTACTTC
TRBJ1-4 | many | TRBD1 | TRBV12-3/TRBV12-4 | CASSVDRANEKLFF | TGTGCCAGCAGCGTAGACAGGGCAAATGAAAAACTGTTTTTT
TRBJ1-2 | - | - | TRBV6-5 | CASSYSNQDGYTF | TGTGCCAGCAGTTACTCGAATCAGGATGGCTACACCTTC
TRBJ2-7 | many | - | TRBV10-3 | CAISAGVAYNYEQYF | TGTGCCATCAGTGCCGGGGTAGCTTATAACTACGAGCAGTACTTC
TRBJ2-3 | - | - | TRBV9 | CASSVWGRGISGDTQYF | TGTGCCAGCAGCGTATGGGGCCGTGGTATCTCAGGGGATACGCAGTATTTT
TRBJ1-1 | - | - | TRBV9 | CASSSSPQGLTEAFF | TGTGCCAGCAGCTCCTCACCTCAGGGGTTGACTGAAGCTTTCTTT
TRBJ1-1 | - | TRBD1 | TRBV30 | CARDSSMNTEAFF | TGTGCCAGGGACAGCTCTATGAACACTGAAGCTTTCTTT
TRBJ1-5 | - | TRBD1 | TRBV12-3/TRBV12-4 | CASSVPGGAGPQHF | TGTGCCAGCAGTGTCCCAGGGGGCGCGGGACCCCAGCATTTT
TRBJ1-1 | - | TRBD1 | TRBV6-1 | CASSAIQGMNTEAFF | TGTGCCAGCAGTGCTATACAGGGGATGAACACTGAAGCTTTCTTT
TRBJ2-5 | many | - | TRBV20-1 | CSARAPRERQETQYF | TGCAGTGCTAGAGCTCCTAGGGAACGTCAAGAGACCCAGTACTTC
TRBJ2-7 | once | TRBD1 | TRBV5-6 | CASSPPGQYYEQYF | TGTGCCAGCAGCCCGCCGGGACAGTACTACGAGCAGTACTTC
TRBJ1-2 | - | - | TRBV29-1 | CSVEGRTNYGYTF | TGCAGCGTTGAGGGCAGGACTAACTATGGCTACACCTTC
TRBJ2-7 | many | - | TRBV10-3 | CAISEGVAYEQYF | TGTGCCATCAGTGAAGGGGTCGCCTACGAGCAGTACTTC
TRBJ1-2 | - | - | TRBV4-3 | CASSQDWGGYTF | TGCGCCAGCAGCCAAGATTGGGGTGGCTACACCTTC
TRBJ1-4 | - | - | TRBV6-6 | CASSGRSGWEKLFF | TGTGCCAGCAGTGGACGGTCAGGCTGGGAAAAACTGTTTTTT
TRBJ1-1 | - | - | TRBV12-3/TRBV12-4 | CATAVGLGTEAFF | TGTGCCACCGCGGTAGGTTTGGGCACTGAAGCTTTCTTT
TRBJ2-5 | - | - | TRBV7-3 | CASSRNAEETQYF | TGTGCCAGCAGCAGAAATGCGGAAGAGACCCAGTACTTC
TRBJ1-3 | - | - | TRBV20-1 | CSAPMVGGRRNTIYF | TGCAGTGCCCCAATGGTGGGGGGCAGAAGAAACACCATATATTTT
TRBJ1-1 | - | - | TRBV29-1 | CSVEIPDSLGTEAFF | TGCAGCGTTGAAATTCCGGACAGTCTAGGGACTGAAGCTTTCTTT
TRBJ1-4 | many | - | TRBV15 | CATSMGLNNEKLFF | TGTGCCACCAGCATGGGACTGAATAATGAAAAACTGTTTTTT
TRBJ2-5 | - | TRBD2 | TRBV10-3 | CAISDFKGGGAGEQYF | TGTGCCATCAGTGACTTCAAGGGCGGGGGGGCAGGTGAGCAGTACTTC